Sequencing of this TCR beta chain was carried out in a study of blood T cells in healthy people across ages. Primed by a sample-barcoded 5' primer and a J-beta primer mix, a second PCR proceeded for about 6 to 11 cycles. TCRdb re-derived calls from the 5' RACE reads in MiXCR, one entry per CDR3 protein. The sample consists of about 600,000 distinct CDR3 sequences, under 55% of them appearing once. Peripheral blood was drawn, 7.5 to 10 milliliters per donor. Isolation per sample recovered at least 7 million PBMCs. This clonotype was obtained from a man at least 80 years old in good health. Sequencing was performed on blood.

CDR3 DNA: TGTGCCAGCAGTTTCTGGGCCCCCTCGTACGAGCAGTACTTC. Amino acids: CASSFWAPSYEQYF. The genes are TRBV12-3 or TRBV12-4 and TRBJ2-7; no firm D call. This CDR3 has 14 amino acids. V lost 3 bases, J lost 4 bases, and 13 bases lay in between.